Below are 26 T cell receptor beta chains sequenced from a single sample in a study of T cells in Graves' hyperthyroidism and ophthalmopathy. Researchers amplified the TCR beta CDR3 regions from RNA transcripts. Researchers ran a first-round RT-PCR on the TCR CDR3 using the HTBI primer set. TCRdb re-analysed the multiplex PCR reads in MiXCR, keeping a single row per CDR3 protein. The data hold roughly 510,000 distinct CDR3 sequences, with about 46% observed a single time. The sample was peripheral blood or thyroid tissue (not recorded which). Source of these receptors: an adult woman with Graves' disease, either hyperthyroidism or ophthalmopathy (not recorded which).

The table lists this clonotype with many counts. The chain employs TRBV7-9 and TRBJ1-1; D is ambiguous. With 5 bases removed from V and 6 bases from J, the gap between germline ends came to 31 bases. Germline loops: CDR1 SEHNR, CDR2 FQNEAQ (reference sequence). This CDR3 has 19 residues. Written as DNA, the CDR3 is TGTGCCAGCAGCGAAACCCTGAGGTTCACCGCCGAACCGGGCCCTGAAGCTTTCTTT. Its protein is CASSETLRFTAEPGPEAFF.

A remark on this clonotype: A clone one base away is much larger, so this may be a read error. J is TRBJ2-3 and V is TRBV5-5; D might be TRBD1 (5 bases). CDR1 is SGHKS, CDR2 YYEKEE, per germline (reference sequence). The V gene lost 2 bases and the J gene lost 5 bases, with 6 bases spanning the gap. The CDR3 spans 12 residues. As DNA, the CDR3 is TGTGCCAGCAGCTTAGGGGTAGATACGCAGTATTTT. Amino acids: CASSLGVDTQYF.

This clonotype was picked up a small number of times. The chain couples TRBV7-8 to TRBJ2-5; D gene uncertain. This CDR3 has 15 amino acids. Germline V gene sequence: CDR1 SGHVS, CDR2 FQNEAQ. The V gene lost 0 bases and the J gene lost 3 bases, with 11 bases spanning the gap. This CDR3 reads CASSLAWGVKETQYF. CDR3 nucleotide sequence: TGTGCCAGCAGCTTAGCATGGGGTGTGAAAGAGACCCAGTACTTC.

This clonotype was detected many times. The J gene is TRBJ2-7, the V gene TRBV29-1; no clear D. V gave up 1 base and J gave up 7 bases, with 11 bases separating them. CDR1 and CDR2 from the germline V gene are SQVTM and ANQGSEA. This CDR3 is 12 amino acids long. CDR3: CSVEGLTREQYF. Here the CDR3 DNA reads TGCAGCGTTGAAGGACTTACGAGGGAGCAGTACTTC.

This rearrangement joins TRBV9 to TRBJ1-5; D uncertain. The CDR3 loop spans 16 amino acids. The germline gives CDR1 SGDLS, CDR2 YYNGEE. Trimming took 5 bases from V and 4 from J, leaving 19 bases between them. CDR3 sequence: CASSPRNPGWNQPQHF. CDR3 bases: TGTGCCAGCAGTCCCAGAAACCCGGGTTGGAATCAGCCCCAGCATTTT.

This clonotype was found many times. V and J are TRBV28 and TRBJ1-2; 10 positions agree with TRBD1. With V trimmed by 6 bases and J by 12 bases, 7 bases remained unmatched. CDR1 and CDR2 (germline): MDHEN, SYDVKM. There are 12 residues in the CDR3. CDR3 nucleotides: TGTGCCAGCAGGCAGGGACAGGGGATTCACACCTTC. This encodes CASRQGQGIHTF.

This clonotype was picked up many times. The gene calls are TRBV7-2 and TRBJ2-5; unclear D gene. Germline values: CDR1 SGHTA, CDR2 FQGNSA. CDR3 length: 15 amino acids. The germline V and J ends were trimmed by 1 base and 4 bases, with 13 bases remaining between them. The CDR3 bases are TGTGCCAGCAGCTTAGGGACCCGGATTCCAGAGACCCAGTACTTC. Protein: CASSLGTRIPETQYF.

About this clonotype itself: The junction departs from germline at one end; a sequencing error may be responsible. The chain links TRBV19 to TRBJ2-7; D remains ambiguous. There are 10 residues in the CDR3. Germline V gene data show CDR1 as LNHDA and CDR2 as SQIVND (reference sequence). The DNA of the CDR3 is TGCGCCGGCAGAGCCTACGAGCAGTACTTC. This codes for CAGRAYEQYF.

The chain links TRBV5-8 to TRBJ2-5; TRBD1 matches at 8 bases. The CDR3 has 14 residues. Germline trimming cut 2 bases from V and 2 bases from J; bases unmatched to any gene: 2. The germline CDR1 and CDR2 sequences are SGHTS and YDEGEE. The CDR3, as DNA: TGTGCCAGCAGCTTCGGACAGGGTCAAGAGACCCAGTACTTC. Translation: CASSFGQGQETQYF.

This chain uses TRBV20-1 with TRBJ1-4; 7 bases line up with TRBD1. The CDR3 is 11 amino acids. The V gene end was trimmed by 5 bases and the J gene end by 10 bases; junction bases not matched to a gene: 4. Per germline, CDR1 DFQATT and CDR2 SNEGSKA (reference sequence). CDR3 bases: TGCAGTGCTGAACAGGGGCGAAAACTGTTTTTT. It specifies CSAEQGRKLFF.

This clonotype was observed many times. The CDR3 here is CASSLGRDHHEQYF. In DNA form, the CDR3 reads TGTGCCAGCAGCTTAGGCCGGGACCACCACGAGCAGTACTTC. The chain has TRBV7-9 and TRBJ2-7; D tentatively reads TRBD1 or TRBD2 (5 bases each). The V end was cut by 1 base, the J end by 5 bases, with 12 bases between. Germline V CDR1 and CDR2: SEHNR, FQNEAQ (reference sequence). CDR3 length: 14 residues.

In the case of this clonotype: One junction end disagrees with the germline gene, perhaps due to a read error. The rearrangement links TRBV5-1 to TRBJ1-4, with TRBD1 matching over 7 bases. This CDR3 comprises 14 residues. Germline values: CDR1 SGHRS, CDR2 YFSETQ. Here the CDR3 reads CASRPGQPNEKLFF. As DNA, the CDR3 is TGTGCCAGCAGACCGGGACAGCCAAATGAAAAACTGTTTTTT.

This clonotype was recorded at least ten times. The chain carries TRBV6-2 or TRBV6-3 and TRBJ1-1; no reliable D call. Germline CDR1 and CDR2: MNHEY and SVGEGT. With 0 bases removed from V and 0 bases from J, the gap between germline ends came to 11 bases. The CDR3 spans 16 residues. The DNA for the CDR3 is TGTGCCAGCAGTTACTCGGCAGGTTCCATGAACACTGAAGCTTTCTTT. Protein: CASSYSAGSMNTEAFF.

This clonotype came up a few times. In nucleotides, the CDR3 is TGTGCCAGCAGCCCTGGACAGGGGCTTGGAGAGACCCAGTACTTC. Its translation: CASSPGQGLGETQYF. The rearrangement joins TRBV5-6 to TRBJ2-5; 9 positions match TRBD1. CDR3 length equals 15 residues. V lost 4 bases, J lost 4 bases, and 8 bases stayed unmatched. Per germline, CDR1 SGHDT and CDR2 YYEEEE.

This clonotype was detected ten times or more. The rearrangement links TRBV20-1 to TRBJ1-1, with D perhaps matching TRBD1 (5 bases). The length of the CDR3 is 10 residues. Germline V CDR1 and CDR2: DFQATT, SNEGSKA (reference sequence). CDR3 in DNA: TGCAGCGCCAGGGACACTGAAGCTTTCTTT. This translates into CSARDTEAFF.

Concerning this clonotype: With a much larger clone just one base away, this may be a read error. The chain couples TRBV7-2 to TRBJ2-7; no definite D call. The CDR3 has 13 amino acids. Germline assignment: CDR1 SGHTA and CDR2 FQGNSA. V lost 1 base and J lost 0, with 4 bases in between. In DNA, the CDR3 is TGTGCCAGCAGCTTAGAGAGCTCCTACGAGCAGTACTTC. Protein product: CASSLESSYEQYF.

The rearrangement joins TRBV7-2 to TRBJ1-3; no definite D call. This CDR3 spans 14 amino acids. Germline CDR1 reads SGHTA; CDR2 reads FQGNSA. Trimming left V 3 bases short and J 0 bases short, with 6 bases between. CDR3 coding DNA: TGTGCCAGCAGCTTTAGAAGCTCTGGAAACACCATATATTTT. This translates into CASSFRSSGNTIYF.

The chain uses TRBV6-1 and TRBJ1-4, with 8 bases fitting TRBD1. This CDR3 comprises 15 residues. J lost 8 bases, V lost 1 base, and 6 bases had no gene match. The germline gives CDR1 MNHNS, CDR2 SASEGT. In DNA, the CDR3 is TGTGCCAGCAGTGAAGAACCGACAGGGGACGAAAAACTGTTTTTT. Translating gives CASSEEPTGDEKLFF.

The chain couples TRBV7-3 to TRBJ2-7, with 9 bases matching TRBD2. This CDR3 contains 16 residues. J was trimmed by 0 bases and V by 5 bases; bases with no gene match: 8. CDR1 and CDR2 (germline): SGHTA, FQGTGA. The CDR3 here is CASSHGLASSSYEQYF. DNA for the CDR3: TGTGCCAGCAGCCACGGACTAGCGTCGAGCTCCTACGAGCAGTACTTC.

This clonotype occurred many times. V and J are TRBV4-2 and TRBJ2-5, with a possible D match to TRBD1 (5 bases). Per germline, CDR1 LGHNA and CDR2 YNFKEQ. This CDR3 spans 14 amino acids. V lost 2 bases to trimming and J lost 2 bases, with 9 bases between them. CDR3 protein: CASSQRGEQETQYF. DNA of the CDR3: TGTGCCAGCAGCCAAAGGGGTGAACAAGAGACCCAGTACTTC.

The V call is TRBV7-9, the J call TRBJ2-7; D is possibly TRBD1 (6 bases). The CDR3 extends over 13 amino acids. Deletions cut 8 bases from V and 0 bases from J, with 11 bases between. In germline, CDR1 is SEHNR, CDR2 FQNEAQ (reference sequence). CDR3: CASRRDISYEQYF. As DNA, the CDR3 is TGTGCCAGCCGAAGGGACATCTCCTACGAGCAGTACTTC. Using reference TRBV7-9 and TRBJ2-7 for the parts outside the CDR3, the full variable domain is DTGVSQNPRHKITKRGQNVTFRCDPISEHNRLYWYRQTLGQGPEFLTYFQNEAQLEKSRLLSDRFSAERPKGSFSTLEIQRTEQGDSAMYLCASRRDISYEQYFGPGTRLTVT.

This clonotype was recorded at least ten times. The chain links TRBV4-1 to TRBJ2-7; 14 bases fit TRBD2. Per germline, CDR1 MGHRA and CDR2 YSYEKL. J was trimmed by 6 bases and V by 3 bases; bases with no gene match: 10. This CDR3 has 17 residues. Here the CDR3 reads CASSQGLAGEAAGEQYF. The CDR3 nucleotides read TGCGCCAGCAGCCAGGGACTAGCGGGAGAGGCGGCGGGCGAGCAGTACTTC.

The chain joins TRBV6-2 or TRBV6-3 to TRBJ1-5; D remains unclear. The germline gives CDR1 MNHEY, CDR2 SVGEGT. This CDR3 comprises 13 residues. Trimming cost V 7 bases and J 2 bases, with 9 bases left between them. The chain's CDR3 is CASKDGGNQPQHF. CDR3 nucleotides: TGTGCCAGCAAGGATGGGGGCAATCAGCCCCAGCATTTT.

V usage is TRBV2 and J usage is TRBJ2-7, with TRBD1 matching 7 bases. There are 13 residues in the CDR3. Germline trimming cut 6 bases from V and 3 bases from J; bases unmatched to any gene: 5. Per germline, CDR1 SNHLY and CDR2 FYNNEI. The CDR3 DNA follows: TGTGCCAGCAGGCGGACAGGAGACTACGAGCAGTACTTC. Protein sequence: CASRRTGDYEQYF.

The chain is built from TRBV12-3 or TRBV12-4 and TRBJ2-2, with D tentatively TRBD1 or TRBD2 (5 bases each). V was pared by 7 bases and J by 1 base, with 10 bases between. The CDR3 loop spans 14 amino acids. CDR3 DNA sequence: TGTGCCAGCAAATGGGGGAGGAACACCGGGGAGCTGTTTTTT. Its protein product is CASKWGRNTGELFF.

A remark on this clonotype: At one of its ends the junction is not consistent with the germline gene, which may arise from a read error. The chain has TRBV2 and TRBJ1-5, with D uncertain. There are 14 residues in the CDR3. Germline CDR1 reads SNHLY; CDR2 reads FYNNEI. CDR3 region: CASSQVSDYQPQHF. The CDR3 nucleotides read TGCGCCAGCAGCCAAGTCTCCGATTATCAGCCCCAGCATTTT.